This T cell receptor (beta chain) was recorded in a study of shared clonotypes between healthy human individuals. In the study overall: The plates for each donor numbered three CD4 naive, three CD4 memory, two CD8 naive and one CD8 memory.

Assay used: immunoSEQ multiplex PCR; TCRdb lists only in-frame clones, some missing. The repertoire holds around 1 million clones, with approximately 80% as singletons. The authors divided CD4+ cells into CD45RA+ naive and CD45RA-negative memory subsets. Material: memory CD4+ T cells sorted from blood. This sample's subset: CD45RA-negative fraction. The sequence was obtained from a man aged 18 to 29 in good health.

The CDR3: CASSRFSQGGLNEKLFF. CDR3 nucleotides: TGTGCCAGCTCACGCTTCAGCCAGGGGGGCTTAAATGAAAAACTGTTTTTT. The chain is built from TRBV18 and TRBJ1-4; 7 bases agree with TRBD1. CDR3 length: 17 amino acids. Germline loops: CDR1 KGHSH, CDR2 LQKENI. V shed 4 bases, J shed 5 bases, and the junction held 13 bases outside the gene matches.